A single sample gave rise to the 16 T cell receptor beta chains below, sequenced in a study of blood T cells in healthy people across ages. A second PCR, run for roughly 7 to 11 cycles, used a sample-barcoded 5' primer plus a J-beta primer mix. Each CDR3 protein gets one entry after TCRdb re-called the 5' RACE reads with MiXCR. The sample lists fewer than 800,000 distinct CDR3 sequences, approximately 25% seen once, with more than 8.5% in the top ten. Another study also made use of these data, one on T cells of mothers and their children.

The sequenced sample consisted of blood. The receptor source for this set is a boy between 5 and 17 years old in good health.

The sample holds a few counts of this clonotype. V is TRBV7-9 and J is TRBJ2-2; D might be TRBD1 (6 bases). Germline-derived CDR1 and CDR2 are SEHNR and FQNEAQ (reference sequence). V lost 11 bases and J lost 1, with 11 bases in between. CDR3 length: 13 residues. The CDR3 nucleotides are TGTGCCTGTAGACAGGAGAACACCGGGGAGCTGTTTTTT. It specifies CACRQENTGELFF.

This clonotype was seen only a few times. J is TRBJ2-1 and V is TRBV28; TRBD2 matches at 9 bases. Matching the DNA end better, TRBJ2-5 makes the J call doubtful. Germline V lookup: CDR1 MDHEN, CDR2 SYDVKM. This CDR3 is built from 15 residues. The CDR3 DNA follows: TGTGCCAGCAGTATAACTAGCGGGTACCGGGAGACCCAGTACTTC. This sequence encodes CASSITSGYRETQYF.

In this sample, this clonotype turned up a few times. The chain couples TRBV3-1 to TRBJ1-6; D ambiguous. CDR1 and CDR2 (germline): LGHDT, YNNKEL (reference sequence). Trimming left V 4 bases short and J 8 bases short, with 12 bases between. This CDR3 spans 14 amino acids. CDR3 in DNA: TGTGCCAGCAGCCCGGCCAGCTTTGATTCACCCCTCCACTTT. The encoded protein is CASSPASFDSPLHF. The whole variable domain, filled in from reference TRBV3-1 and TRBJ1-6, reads DTAVSQTPKYLVTQMGNDKSIKCEQNLGHDTMYWYKQDSKKFLKIMFSYNNKELIINETVPNRFSPKSPDKAHLNLHINSLELGDSAVYFCASSPASFDSPLHFGNGTRLTVT.

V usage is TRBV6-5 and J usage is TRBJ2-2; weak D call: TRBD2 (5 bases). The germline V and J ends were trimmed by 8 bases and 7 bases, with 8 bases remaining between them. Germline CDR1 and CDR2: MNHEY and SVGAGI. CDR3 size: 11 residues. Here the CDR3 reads CASEAGGELFF. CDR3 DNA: TGTGCCAGCGAGGCGGGCGGGGAGCTGTTTTTT.

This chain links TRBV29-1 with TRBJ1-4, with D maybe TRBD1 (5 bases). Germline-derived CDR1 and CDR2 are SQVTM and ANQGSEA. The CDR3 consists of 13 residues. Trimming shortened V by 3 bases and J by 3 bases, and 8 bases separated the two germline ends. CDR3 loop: CSVDAGPNEKLFF. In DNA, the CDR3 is TGCAGCGTTGATGCAGGGCCTAATGAAAAACTGTTTTTT.

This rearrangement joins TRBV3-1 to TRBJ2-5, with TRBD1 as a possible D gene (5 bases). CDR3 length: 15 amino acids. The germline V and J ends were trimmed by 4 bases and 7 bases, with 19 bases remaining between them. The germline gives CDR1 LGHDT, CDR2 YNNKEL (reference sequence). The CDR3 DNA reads TGTGCCAGCAGCCTCCAAACAGGCCGGGTGAGGACCCAGTACTTC. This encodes CASSLQTGRVRTQYF.

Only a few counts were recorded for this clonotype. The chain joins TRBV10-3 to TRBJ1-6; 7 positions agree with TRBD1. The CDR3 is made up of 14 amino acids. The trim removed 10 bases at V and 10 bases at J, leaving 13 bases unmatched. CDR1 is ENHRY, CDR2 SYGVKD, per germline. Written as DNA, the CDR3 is TGTGCCAGCCAATCAAGGGACAGCCTCTCACCCCTCCACTTT. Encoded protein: CASQSRDSLSPLHF.

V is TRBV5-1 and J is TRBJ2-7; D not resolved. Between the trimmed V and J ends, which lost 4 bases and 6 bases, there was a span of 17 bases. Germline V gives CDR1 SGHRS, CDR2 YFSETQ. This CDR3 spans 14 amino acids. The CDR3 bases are TGCGCCAGCAGCATGGATGGTAGCTTGAGCGAGCAGTACGTC. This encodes CASSMDGSLSEQYV.

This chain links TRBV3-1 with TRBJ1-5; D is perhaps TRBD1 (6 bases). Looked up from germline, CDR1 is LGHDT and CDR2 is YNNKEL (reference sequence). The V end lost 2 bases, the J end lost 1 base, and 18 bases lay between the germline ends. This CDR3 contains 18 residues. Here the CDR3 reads CASSQQPLTGKSNQPQHF. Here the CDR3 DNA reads TGTGCCAGCAGCCAACAACCTCTTACAGGGAAGAGCAATCAGCCCCAGCATTTT.

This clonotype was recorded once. The CDR3 reads CATSREASYNEQFF. As DNA, the CDR3 is TGTGCCACCAGCAGAGAGGCTAGCTACAATGAGCAGTTCTTC. The chain uses TRBV15 and TRBJ2-1; D uncertain. The germline V and J ends were trimmed by 0 bases and 3 bases, with 6 bases remaining between them. The CDR3 covers 14 residues. Germline values: CDR1 LNHNV, CDR2 YYDKDF (reference sequence).

The CDR3 DNA reads TGTGCCAGACAACAGGGGGCGGGATACACTGAAGCTTTCTTT. Encoded protein: CARQQGAGYTEAFF. V and J are TRBV2 and TRBJ1-1, with 9 bases lining up with TRBD1. The CDR3 extends over 14 amino acids. Per germline, CDR1 SNHLY and CDR2 FYNNEI. With 9 bases clipped from V and 3 bases from J, the junction kept 8 bases outside the gene matches.

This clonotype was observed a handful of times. CDR3 nucleotide sequence: TGCGCCAGCAGCTTAGGTGACAGGGTGGCGGAAAAACTGTTTTTT. Translating it yields CASSLGDRVAEKLFF. The V call is TRBV5-1, the J call TRBJ1-4, with TRBD1 matching over 7 bases. V gave up 2 bases and J gave up 8 bases; unmatched junction bases: 9. The CDR3 contains 15 residues. Germline V gene data show CDR1 as SGHRS and CDR2 as YFSETQ.

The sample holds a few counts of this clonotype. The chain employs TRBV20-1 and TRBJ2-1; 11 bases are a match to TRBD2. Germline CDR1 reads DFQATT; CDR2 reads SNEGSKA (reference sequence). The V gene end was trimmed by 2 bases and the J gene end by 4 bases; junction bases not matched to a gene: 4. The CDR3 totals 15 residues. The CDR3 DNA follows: TGCAGTGCTAGACCCACTAGCGGGAGTTACAATGAGCAGTTCTTC. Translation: CSARPTSGSYNEQFF.

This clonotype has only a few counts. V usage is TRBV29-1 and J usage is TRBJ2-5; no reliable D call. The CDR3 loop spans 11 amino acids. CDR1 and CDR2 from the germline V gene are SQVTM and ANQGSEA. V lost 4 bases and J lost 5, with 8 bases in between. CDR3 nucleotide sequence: TGCAGCGTTGTTTTTATGGAGACCCAGTACTTC. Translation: CSVVFMETQYF.

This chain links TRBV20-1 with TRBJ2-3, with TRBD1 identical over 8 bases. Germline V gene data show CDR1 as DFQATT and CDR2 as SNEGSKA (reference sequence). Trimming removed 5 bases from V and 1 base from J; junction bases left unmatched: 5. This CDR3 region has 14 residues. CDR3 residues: CSAPGQGGTDTQYF. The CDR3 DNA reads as TGCAGTGCTCCCGGACAGGGAGGCACAGATACGCAGTATTTT.

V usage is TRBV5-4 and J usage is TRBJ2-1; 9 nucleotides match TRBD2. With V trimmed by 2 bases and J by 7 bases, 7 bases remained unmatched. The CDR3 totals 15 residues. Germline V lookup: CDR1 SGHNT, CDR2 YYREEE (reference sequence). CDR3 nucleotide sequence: TGTGCCAGCAGCTTAATTAGCGGGGGCACGAATGAGCAGTTCTTC. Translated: CASSLISGGTNEQFF.